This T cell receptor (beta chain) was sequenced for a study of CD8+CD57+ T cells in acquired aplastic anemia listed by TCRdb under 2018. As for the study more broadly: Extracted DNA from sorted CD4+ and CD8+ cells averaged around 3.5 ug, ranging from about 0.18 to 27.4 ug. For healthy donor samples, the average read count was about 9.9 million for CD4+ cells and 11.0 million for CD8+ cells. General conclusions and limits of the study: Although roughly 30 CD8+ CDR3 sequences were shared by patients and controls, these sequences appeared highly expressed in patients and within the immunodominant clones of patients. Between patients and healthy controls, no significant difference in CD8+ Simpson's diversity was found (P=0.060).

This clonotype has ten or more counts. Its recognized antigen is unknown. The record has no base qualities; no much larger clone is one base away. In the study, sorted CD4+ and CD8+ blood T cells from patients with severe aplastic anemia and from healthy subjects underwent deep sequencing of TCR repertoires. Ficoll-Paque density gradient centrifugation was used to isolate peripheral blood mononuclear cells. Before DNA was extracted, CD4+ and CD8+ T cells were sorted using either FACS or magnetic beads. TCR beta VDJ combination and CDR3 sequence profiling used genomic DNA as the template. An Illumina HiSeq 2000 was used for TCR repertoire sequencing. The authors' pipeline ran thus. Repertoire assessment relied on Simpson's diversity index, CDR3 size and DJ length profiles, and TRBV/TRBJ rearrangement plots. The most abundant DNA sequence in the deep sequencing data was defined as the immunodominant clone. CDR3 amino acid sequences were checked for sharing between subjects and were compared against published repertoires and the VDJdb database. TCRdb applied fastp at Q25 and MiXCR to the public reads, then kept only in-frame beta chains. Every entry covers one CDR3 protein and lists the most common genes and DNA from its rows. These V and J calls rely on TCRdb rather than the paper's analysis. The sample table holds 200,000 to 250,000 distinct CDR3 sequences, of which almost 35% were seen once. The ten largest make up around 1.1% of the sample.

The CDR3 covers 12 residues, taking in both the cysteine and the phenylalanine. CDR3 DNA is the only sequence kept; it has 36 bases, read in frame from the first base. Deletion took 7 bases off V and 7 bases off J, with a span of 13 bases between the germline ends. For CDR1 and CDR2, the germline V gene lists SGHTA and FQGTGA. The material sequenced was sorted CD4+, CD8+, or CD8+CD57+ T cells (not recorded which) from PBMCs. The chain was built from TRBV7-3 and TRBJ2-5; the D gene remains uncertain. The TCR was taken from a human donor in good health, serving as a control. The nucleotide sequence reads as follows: TGTGCCAGCAAATATGGGTCGGGGACCCAGTACTTC. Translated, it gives CASKYGSGTQYF.